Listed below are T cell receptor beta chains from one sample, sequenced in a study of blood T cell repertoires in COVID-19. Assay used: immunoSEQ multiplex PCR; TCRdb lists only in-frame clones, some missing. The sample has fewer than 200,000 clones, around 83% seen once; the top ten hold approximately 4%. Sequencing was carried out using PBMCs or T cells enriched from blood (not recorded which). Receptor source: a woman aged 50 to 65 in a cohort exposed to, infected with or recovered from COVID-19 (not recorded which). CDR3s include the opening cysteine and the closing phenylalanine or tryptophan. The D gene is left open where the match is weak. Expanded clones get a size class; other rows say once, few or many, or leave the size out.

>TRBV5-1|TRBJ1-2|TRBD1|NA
CASSLMGQGSDGYTF
TGCGCCAGCAGCTTGATGGGACAGGGCTCGGATGGCTACACCTTC
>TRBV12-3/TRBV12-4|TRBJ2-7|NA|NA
CASSFVGGEQYF
TGTGCCAGCAGTTTTGTGGGGGGCGAGCAGTACTTC
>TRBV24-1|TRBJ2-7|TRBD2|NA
CATSDSFLAGGVSYEQYF
TGTGCCACCAGTGACTCCTTCCTAGCGGGGGGGGTCTCCTACGAGCAGTACTTC
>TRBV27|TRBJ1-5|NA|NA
CASSPYRNQPQHF
TGTGCCAGCAGTCCCTATCGCAATCAGCCCCAGCATTTT
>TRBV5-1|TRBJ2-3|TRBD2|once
CASSLGPTSGTDTQYF
TGCGCCAGCAGCTTGGGCCCGACTAGCGGCACAGATACGCAGTATTTT
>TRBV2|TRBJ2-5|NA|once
CASSNSQGTQETQYF
TGTGCCAGCAGTAATTCCCAGGGGACCCAAGAGACCCAGTACTTC
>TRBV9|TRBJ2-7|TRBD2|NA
CASSVEELAAIYEQYF
TGTGCCAGCAGCGTAGAAGAGCTAGCGGCAATCTACGAGCAGTACTTC
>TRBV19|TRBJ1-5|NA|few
CASRQQGKNQPQHF
TGTGCCAGTAGACAACAGGGAAAGAATCAGCCCCAGCATTTT
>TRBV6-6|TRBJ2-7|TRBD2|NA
CASTRSRLASGAYEQYF
TGTGCCAGCACCCGATCCCGACTAGCTAGCGGAGCCTACGAGCAGTACTTC
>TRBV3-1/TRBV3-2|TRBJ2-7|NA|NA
CASSPGSYEQYF
TGTGCCAGCAGCCCCGGTTCCTACGAGCAGTACTTC
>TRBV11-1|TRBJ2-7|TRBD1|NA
CASSNGQVYEQYF
TGTGCCAGCAGCAACGGACAGGTTTACGAGCAGTACTTC
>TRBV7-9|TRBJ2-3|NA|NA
CASPGGASTDTQYF
TGTGCCAGCCCTGGGGGGGCCAGCACAGATACGCAGTATTTT
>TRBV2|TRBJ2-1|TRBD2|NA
CASSPRGEIANEQFF
TGTGCCAGCAGCCCCCGGGGGGAAATCGCGAATGAGCAGTTCTTC
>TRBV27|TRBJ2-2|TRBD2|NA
CASSPARTSGRELFF
TGTGCCAGCAGCCCCGCCAGGACTAGCGGGAGGGAGCTGTTTTTT
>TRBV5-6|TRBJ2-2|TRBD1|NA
CASSRMGQGHFGSGELFF
TGTGCCAGCAGTAGGATGGGACAGGGCCATTTCGGGTCCGGGGAGCTGTTTTTT
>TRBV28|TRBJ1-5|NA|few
CASSLPAGIGDQPQHF
TGTGCCAGCAGTTTACCCGCCGGGATTGGGGATCAGCCCCAGCATTTT
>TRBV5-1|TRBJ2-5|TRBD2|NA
CASSSGSLGLGETQYF
TGCGCCAGCAGTAGCGGGAGTTTGGGCTTGGGGGAGACCCAGTACTTC
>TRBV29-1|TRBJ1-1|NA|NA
CSVSQSSRAFF
TGCAGCGTTTCACAGTCCTCCAGGGCTTTCTTT
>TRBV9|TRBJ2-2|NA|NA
CASSVVGRDTGELFF
TGTGCCAGCAGCGTAGTGGGGAGAGACACCGGGGAGCTGTTTTTT
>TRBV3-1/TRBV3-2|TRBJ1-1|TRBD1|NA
CASSQGDRNTEAFF
TGTGCCAGCAGCCAAGGGGACAGGAACACTGAAGCTTTCTTT
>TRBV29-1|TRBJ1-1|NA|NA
CSGNRVGTEAFF
TGCAGCGGAAACAGGGTAGGAACTGAAGCTTTCTTT
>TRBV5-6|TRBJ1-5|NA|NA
CASSWGGGLNQPQHF
TGTGCCAGCAGCTGGGGGGGAGGCCTCAATCAGCCCCAGCATTTT
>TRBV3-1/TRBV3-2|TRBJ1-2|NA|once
CASSQGMGNRIYGYTF
TGTGCCAGCAGCCAAGGAATGGGTAACAGAATCTATGGCTACACCTTC
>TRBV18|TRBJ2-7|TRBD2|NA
CASSPGTSGMYEQYF
TGTGCCAGCTCACCGGGGACTAGCGGGATGTACGAGCAGTACTTC
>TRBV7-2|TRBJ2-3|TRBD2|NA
CASSPTSGTDTQYF
TGTGCCAGCAGCCCGACTAGCGGGACAGATACGCAGTATTTT
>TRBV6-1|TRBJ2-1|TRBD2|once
CASSERGGKINNEQFF
TGTGCCAGCAGTGAACGCGGGGGGAAAATTAACAATGAGCAGTTCTTC
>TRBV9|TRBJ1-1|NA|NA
CASSVATEGDAFF
TGTGCCAGCAGCGTAGCTACAGAGGGGGATGCTTTCTTT
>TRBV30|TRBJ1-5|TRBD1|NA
CACNRGRGSSNQPQHF
TGTGCCTGTAACAGGGGGCGCGGGTCGAGCAATCAGCCCCAGCATTTT